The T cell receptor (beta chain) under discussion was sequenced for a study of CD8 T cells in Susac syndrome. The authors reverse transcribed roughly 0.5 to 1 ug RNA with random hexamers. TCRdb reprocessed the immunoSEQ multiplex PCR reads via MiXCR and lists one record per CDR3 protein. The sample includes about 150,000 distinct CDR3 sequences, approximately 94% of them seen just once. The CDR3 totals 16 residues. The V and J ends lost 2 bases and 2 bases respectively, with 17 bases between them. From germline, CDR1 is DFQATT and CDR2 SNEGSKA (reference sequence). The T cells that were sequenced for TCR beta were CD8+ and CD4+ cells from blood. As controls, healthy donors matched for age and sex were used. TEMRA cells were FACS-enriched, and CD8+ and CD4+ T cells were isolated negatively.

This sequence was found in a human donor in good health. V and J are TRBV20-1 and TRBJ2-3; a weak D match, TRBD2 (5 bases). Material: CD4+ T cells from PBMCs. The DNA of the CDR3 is TGCAGTGCTAGAATCGTAGCTAGCCGCCTCACAGATACGCAGTATTTT. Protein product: CSARIVASRLTDTQYF.